The 27 T cell receptor beta chains listed next were all sequenced from one sample in a study of Graves' ophthalmopathy and Graves' hyperthyroidism. Beta-chain TCR CDR3 regions were amplified from RNA transcripts. Second-round multiplex PCR came after a first-round RT-PCR that employed HTBI primers. MiXCR, run by TCRdb on the multiplex PCR reads, gives a single entry per CDR3 protein. Of some 350,000 distinct CDR3 sequences listed, approximately 18% were seen once; the top ten hold 2% to 3%. The sequenced sample was peripheral blood. Receptor source: an adult woman with stable Graves' hyperthyroidism.

The chain has TRBV28 and TRBJ1-1; no clear D. Germline lookup yields CDR1 MDHEN and CDR2 SYDVKM. Trimming cost V 6 bases and J 7 bases, with 12 bases left between them. The CDR3 has 12 amino acids. CDR3 protein: CASSSKTVEAFF. CDR3 nucleotide sequence: TGTGCCAGCAGCTCTAAGACGGTTGAAGCTTTCTTT. Full variable domain (outside the CDR3, taken from reference TRBV28 and TRBJ1-1): DVKVTQSSRYLVKRTGEKVFLECVQDMDHENMFWYRQDPGLGLRLIYFSYDVKMKEKGDIPEGYSVSREKKERFSLILESASTNQTSMYLCASSSKTVEAFFGQGTRLTVV.

In its sample, this clonotype was seen a few times. This chain links TRBV6-1 with TRBJ2-2; D is unclear. The CDR3 consists of 15 residues. The germline V gene encodes CDR1 MNHNS and CDR2 SASEGT. The V and J ends lost 7 bases and 2 bases respectively, with 14 bases between them. The CDR3 region has the DNA TGTGCCAGCACCTCAACGGCCGAAAACACCGGGGAGCTGTTTTTT. Protein sequence: CASTSTAENTGELFF.

This clonotype was counted at least ten times. The chain has TRBV18 and TRBJ2-2; D gene uncertain. The V end lost 2 bases, the J end lost 4 bases, and 2 bases lay between the germline ends. The CDR3 length is 12 residues. The V gene's germline CDR1 is KGHSH and CDR2 LQKENI. The DNA for the CDR3 is TGTGCCAGCTCACCAGCCACCGGGGAGCTGTTTTTT. Amino acids: CASSPATGELFF.

Only a few counts were recorded for this clonotype. CDR3 in amino acids: CSANSGGPGELFF. The CDR3 region has the DNA TGCAGCGCAAATTCAGGGGGCCCCGGGGAGCTGTTTTTT. The gene calls are TRBV29-1 and TRBJ2-2; 8 nucleotides match TRBD1. Germline loops: CDR1 SQVTM, CDR2 ANQGSEA. The CDR3 loop spans 13 amino acids. Losses at the gene ends were 7 bases for V and 6 bases for J; bases not matched to a gene: 7.

This clonotype came up many times. The gene calls are TRBV20-1 and TRBJ2-7; no firm D call. Trimming cost V 0 bases and J 0 bases, with 12 bases left between them. Per germline, CDR1 DFQATT and CDR2 SNEGSKA (reference sequence). The CDR3 runs 15 residues. The CDR3 here is CSARDNTGASYEQYF. For the CDR3, the DNA is TGCAGTGCTAGAGATAATACCGGAGCCTCCTACGAGCAGTACTTC.

CDR3 region: CASSYGTVQTYEQYF. CDR3 DNA: TGTGCCAGCAGTTACGGGACAGTTCAAACCTACGAGCAGTACTTC. The chain has TRBV6-2 or TRBV6-3 and TRBJ2-7; 7 bases are shared with TRBD1. The J segment lost 2 bases and the V segment lost 2 bases, leaving 6 bases of the junction unmatched. This CDR3 region has 15 residues. Germline values: CDR1 MNHEY, CDR2 SVGEGT.

This chain links TRBV27 with TRBJ1-2; D is unclear. The length of the CDR3 is 12 residues. Germline CDR1 and CDR2: MNHEY and SMNVEV (reference sequence). The V end lost 7 bases, the J end lost 8 bases, and 14 bases lay between the germline ends. The CDR3 protein is CASTTAGMGYTF. CDR3 nucleotide sequence: TGTGCCAGCACCACGGCGGGGATGGGCTACACCTTC.

Many counts were recorded for this clonotype. V gene TRBV28 combines with J gene TRBJ2-2, with D perhaps being TRBD1 or TRBD2 (6 bases each). Germline-derived CDR1 and CDR2 are MDHEN and SYDVKM. The CDR3 contains 16 residues. With 6 bases removed from V and 5 bases from J, the gap between germline ends came to 19 bases. This CDR3 is CASRTPPTGGTGELFF. CDR3 sequence (DNA): TGTGCCAGCAGGACCCCGCCGACAGGAGGGACCGGGGAGCTGTTTTTT.

This clonotype was seen ten or more times. V usage is TRBV27 and J usage is TRBJ2-5; D may be TRBD1 (5 bases). CDR1 MNHEY and CDR2 SMNVEV come from the germline V gene (reference sequence). Between the trimmed V and J ends, which lost 0 bases and 3 bases, there was a span of 14 bases. There are 16 residues in the CDR3. CDR3 region: CASSLSWGGLKETQYF. DNA of the CDR3: TGTGCCAGCAGTTTATCTTGGGGCGGATTAAAAGAGACCCAGTACTTC.

Remarks on this clonotype: The junction and the germline gene differ at one end; a read error may be behind it. J is TRBJ2-7 and V is TRBV12-3 or TRBV12-4; 12 nucleotides line up with TRBD2. CDR3 size: 16 residues. DNA of the CDR3: TGTGCCAGCAGTTTAGCTTTAGGACTAGCGGGACGCGAGCAGTGCTTT. This sequence encodes CASSLALGLAGREQCF.

Many counts were recorded for this clonotype. V and J are TRBV19 and TRBJ1-2; no clear D. The CDR3 extends over 15 amino acids. With 8 bases removed from V and 4 bases from J, the gap between germline ends came to 20 bases. The V gene's germline CDR1 is LNHDA and CDR2 SQIVND (reference sequence). As DNA, the CDR3 is TGTGCCAGTTGTAGGCGATCGACTCCCGCCTATGGCTACACCTTC. Amino acids: CASCRRSTPAYGYTF.

This clonotype showed up many times. The V gene is TRBV11-2, the J gene TRBJ2-7; D not resolved. The V and J ends lost 5 bases and 0 bases respectively, with 14 bases between them. The CDR3 runs 15 residues. Germline assignment: CDR1 SGHAT and CDR2 FQNNGV. The CDR3 bases are TGTGCCAGCAGCGCAGACATCGATAGCTCCTACGAGCAGTACTTC. Protein: CASSADIDSSYEQYF.

This chain connects TRBV5-1 to TRBJ2-7; TRBD2 aligns across 11 bases. Trimming removed 4 bases from V and 5 bases from J; junction bases left unmatched: 8. Per germline, CDR1 SGHRS and CDR2 YFSETQ. This CDR3 contains 15 residues. The CDR3, as DNA: TGCGCCAGCAGCGGGGGACTAGCGGAATCCCACGAGCAGTACTTC. Translating gives CASSGGLAESHEQYF.

This chain connects TRBV27 to TRBJ2-7, with 9 bases that match TRBD2. The CDR3 is 16 amino acids. Trimming cost V 5 bases and J 3 bases; bases outside gene matches: 11. Germline V lookup: CDR1 MNHEY, CDR2 SMNVEV (reference sequence). CDR3 coding DNA: TGTGCCAGCAGTGCATTCATAGCGGGGGAGAACTACGAGCAGTACTTC. Protein: CASSAFIAGENYEQYF.

This clonotype appeared many times. The chain carries TRBV4-3 and TRBJ2-5; no clear D. Germline loops: CDR1 LGHNA, CDR2 YSLEER. The CDR3 sequence is 16 residues long. V was trimmed by 0 bases and J by 3 bases, leaving 14 bases between them. CDR3 loop: CASSQEWIGTEETQYF. CDR3 DNA sequence: TGCGCCAGCAGCCAAGAGTGGATTGGAACAGAAGAGACCCAGTACTTC.

In this sample, this clonotype turned up a few times. This may be a read error, as it is one base from a much larger clone. The V call is TRBV6-1, the J call TRBJ2-4; D ambiguous. The CDR3 sequence is 13 residues long. Germline CDR1 and CDR2: MNHNS and SASEGT. DNA for the CDR3: TGTGCCAGCTTTGGATTAGCCAAAAACATTAAGTACTTC. It is translated as CASFGLAKNIKYF.

This clonotype was detected ten times or more. This chain links TRBV6-2 or TRBV6-3 with TRBJ2-7, with 8 bases identical to TRBD1. Germline V gene lookup returns CDR1 MNHEY and CDR2 SVGEGT. The CDR3 loop spans 18 amino acids. V lost 5 bases and J lost 6; bases outside the gene matches: 21. The CDR3 spells CASSPRGKDRAGSGEQYF. DNA of the CDR3: TGTGCCAGCAGTCCGAGGGGCAAGGACAGGGCGGGCTCCGGCGAGCAGTACTTC.

This clonotype was detected many times. The CDR3 sequence is CASSPLGGEHQPQHF. DNA of the CDR3: TGTGCCAGCAGTCCCCTCGGGGGGGAACATCAGCCCCAGCATTTT. The chain combines TRBV27 with TRBJ1-5; D perhaps matches TRBD1 (5 bases). V lost 5 bases and J lost 5, with 16 bases in between. CDR1 and CDR2 from the germline V gene are MNHEY and SMNVEV (reference sequence). The CDR3 is 15 amino acids.

This clonotype came up many times. The chain couples TRBV10-1 to TRBJ2-7; D uncertain. This CDR3 contains 11 residues. Germline V gene lookup returns CDR1 WNHNN and CDR2 SYGVQD (reference sequence). V shed 3 bases and J shed 6 bases, with 6 bases lying between them. The CDR3 DNA follows: TGCGCCAGCAGTGAAGGCTGCGAGCAGTACTTC. Translated, it gives CASSEGCEQYF.

This clonotype was found a few times. At one end, the junction sequence differs from germline, possibly due to a read error. The rearrangement uses TRBV5-6 and TRBJ2-5; tentatively, D is TRBD2 (7 bases). CDR1 and CDR2 (germline): SGHDT, YYEEEE. The CDR3 consists of 14 residues. The CDR3 DNA reads TGTGCCAGCAGCTTGGAGGGGGGGCGAGAGGCCCAGTACTTC. It translates to CASSLEGGREAQYF. The whole variable domain, remainder taken from reference TRBV5-6 and TRBJ2-5, is DAGVTQSPTHLIKTRGQQVTLRCSPKSGHDTVSWYQQALGQGPQFIFQYYEEEERQRGNFPDRFSGHQFPNYSSELNVNALLLGDSALYLCASSLEGGREAQYFGPGTRLLVL.

This clonotype occurred many times. This rearrangement joins TRBV10-3 to TRBJ2-5; 10 bases agree with TRBD2. V was pared by 7 bases and J by 2 bases, with 7 bases of the junction left unmatched. The germline V gene encodes CDR1 ENHRY and CDR2 SYGVKD. The CDR3 loop spans 15 amino acids. The CDR3 sequence: CAIKGTSGIQETQYF. The CDR3 region has the DNA TGTGCCATCAAAGGCACTAGCGGGATACAAGAGACCCAGTACTTC.

The V and J genes are TRBV29-1 and TRBJ2-2; D is perhaps TRBD1 or TRBD2 (6 bases each). There are 14 residues in the CDR3. V was clipped by 3 bases and J by 1 base, with 9 bases between them. In germline, CDR1 is SQVTM, CDR2 ANQGSEA. The CDR3, as DNA: TGCAGCGTTGAGGAGGGGGTGAACACCGGGGAGCTGTTTTTT. This codes for CSVEEGVNTGELFF.

The table lists this clonotype with a few counts. The chain uses TRBV3-1 and TRBJ2-6; D is undetermined. CDR3 size: 14 residues. Trimming shortened V by 5 bases and J by 0 bases, and 5 bases separated the two germline ends. CDR1 and CDR2 (germline): LGHDT, YNNKEL (reference sequence). As DNA, the CDR3 is TGTGCCAGCAGCGGTAACTCTGGGGCCAACGTCCTGACTTTC. Translating it yields CASSGNSGANVLTF.

This clonotype was counted ten times or more. V usage is TRBV6-1 and J usage is TRBJ2-7, with TRBD2 matching 8 bases. The V gene's germline CDR1 is MNHNS and CDR2 SASEGT. The V segment lost 6 bases and the J segment 1 base; nucleotides outside the gene matches: 8. The CDR3 consists of 15 residues. The chain's CDR3 is CASRKGLVRSYEQYF. DNA of the CDR3: TGTGCCAGCAGGAAGGGACTAGTCCGTTCCTACGAGCAGTACTTC.

This clonotype was recorded many times. A much larger clone is a single base away; this may be a read error. V is TRBV28 and J is TRBJ1-2, with D unclear. The CDR3 is made up of 10 amino acids. CDR1 is MDHEN and CDR2 is SYDVKM in the germline V gene. CDR3 residues: CASRRYGHTF. The CDR3, as DNA: TGTGCCAGCAGACGCTATGGCCACACCTTC.

This clonotype appeared once. The chain couples TRBV12-3 or TRBV12-4 to TRBJ2-2; 7 bases are a match to TRBD2. Unmatched junction bases numbered 6, after V lost 3 bases and J lost 5 bases. CDR3 length: 15 residues. CDR3: CASSLAGRATGELFF. The CDR3 nucleotides read TGTGCCAGCAGTTTGGCAGGGAGGGCGACCGGGGAGCTGTTTTTT.

This clonotype was observed many times. The genes are TRBV28 and TRBJ2-7; D gene unclear. V lost 2 bases and J lost 3, with 11 bases in between. Germline lookup yields CDR1 MDHEN and CDR2 SYDVKM. The CDR3 covers 14 residues. The CDR3 DNA reads TGTGCCAGCAGTTTAAGTGGGCTGCACTACGAGCAGTACTTC. Amino acid sequence: CASSLSGLHYEQYF. The full variable domain, with the rest looked up from reference TRBV28 and TRBJ2-7, is DVKVTQSSRYLVKRTGEKVFLECVQDMDHENMFWYRQDPGLGLRLIYFSYDVKMKEKGDIPEGYSVSREKKERFSLILESASTNQTSMYLCASSLSGLHYEQYFGPGTRLTVT.